This T cell receptor beta chain was obtained from a study of blood T cells in healthy people across ages. Background on the study: Template switching caught about one barcoded beta molecule for each two T cells.

Isolation of PBMCs gave at least 6 million cells per sample. Primed by a sample-barcoded 5' primer and a J-beta primer mix, a second PCR proceeded for about 6 to 12 cycles. CDR3-containing paired-end reads numbering at least 2.5 million came from each sample. MiXCR, applied by TCRdb to the 5' RACE reads, yields one record per CDR3 protein. This sample has about 780,000 distinct CDR3 sequences, with approximately 65% found just once. The CDR3 length is 12 residues. Between the trimmed V and J ends, which lost 3 bases and 4 bases, there was a span of 3 bases. Germline CDR1 is ENHRY and CDR2 is SYGVKD. Note on this clonotype: Its antigen is unidentified.

Study outcomes and limitations: The recorded TCR beta diversity per million T cells decreased in a roughly linear manner with age.

Sequences were obtained from blood. The source is a man aged 25-40 years in good health. This sequence joins TRBV10-3 and TRBJ2-2; D remains ambiguous. The CDR3 coding sequence is TGTGCCATCAGTGAACTCACCGGGGAGCTGTTTTTT. Protein sequence: CAISELTGELFF.